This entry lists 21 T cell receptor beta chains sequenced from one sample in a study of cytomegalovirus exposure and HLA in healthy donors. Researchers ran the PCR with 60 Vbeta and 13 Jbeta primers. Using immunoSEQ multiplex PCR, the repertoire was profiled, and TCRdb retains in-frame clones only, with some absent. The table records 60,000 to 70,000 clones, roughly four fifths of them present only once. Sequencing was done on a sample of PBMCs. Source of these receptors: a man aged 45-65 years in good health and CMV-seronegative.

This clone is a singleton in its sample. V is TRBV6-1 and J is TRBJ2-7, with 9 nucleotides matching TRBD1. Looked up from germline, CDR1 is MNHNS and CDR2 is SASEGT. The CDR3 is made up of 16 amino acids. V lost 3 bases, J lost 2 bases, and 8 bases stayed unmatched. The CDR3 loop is CASSDFGQGRAYEQYF. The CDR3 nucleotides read TGTGCCAGCAGTGACTTTGGACAGGGGCGAGCCTACGAGCAGTACTTC.

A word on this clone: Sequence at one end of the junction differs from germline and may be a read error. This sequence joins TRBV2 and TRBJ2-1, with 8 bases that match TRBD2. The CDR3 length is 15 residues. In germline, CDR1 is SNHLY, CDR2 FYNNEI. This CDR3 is CASSEGSGSGNEQFF. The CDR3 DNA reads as TGTGCCAGCAGCGAAGGGAGCGGGAGTGGTAATGAGCAGTTCTTC. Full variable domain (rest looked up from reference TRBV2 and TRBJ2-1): EPEVTQTPSHQVTQMGQEVILRCVPISNHLYFYWYRQILGQKVEFLVSFYNNEISEKSEIFDDQFSVERPDGSNFTLKIRSTKLEDSAMYFCASSEGSGSGNEQFFGPGTRLTVL.

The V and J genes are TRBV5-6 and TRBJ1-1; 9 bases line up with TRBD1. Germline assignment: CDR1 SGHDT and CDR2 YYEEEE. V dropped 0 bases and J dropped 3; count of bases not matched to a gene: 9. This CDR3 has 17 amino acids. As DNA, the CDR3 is TGTGCCAGCAGCTTGGACAGGGGGCAGGTTTTGGACACTGAAGCTTTCTTT. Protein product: CASSLDRGQVLDTEAFF.

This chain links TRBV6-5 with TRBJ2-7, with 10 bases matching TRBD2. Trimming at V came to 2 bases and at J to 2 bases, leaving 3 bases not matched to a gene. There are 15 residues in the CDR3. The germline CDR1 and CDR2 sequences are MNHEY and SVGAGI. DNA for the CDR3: TGTGCCAGCAGTTACGAGCGGGAGGGCCCCTACGAGCAGTACTTC. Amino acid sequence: CASSYEREGPYEQYF.

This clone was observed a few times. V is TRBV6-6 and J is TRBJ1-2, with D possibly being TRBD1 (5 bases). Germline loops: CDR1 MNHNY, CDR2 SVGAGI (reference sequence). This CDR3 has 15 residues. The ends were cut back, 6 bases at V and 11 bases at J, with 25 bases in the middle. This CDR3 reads CASSPSGRQLPFYTF. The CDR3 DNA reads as TGTGCCAGCAGCCCCTCCGGGCGACAGCTACCTTTTTACACCTTC.

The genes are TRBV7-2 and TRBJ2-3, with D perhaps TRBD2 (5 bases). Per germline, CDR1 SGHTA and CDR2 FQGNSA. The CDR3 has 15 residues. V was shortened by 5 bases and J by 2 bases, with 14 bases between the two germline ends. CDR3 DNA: TGTGCCAGCAGCCCCCTGCCGGGGTCCACAGATACGCAGTATTTT. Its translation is CASSPLPGSTDTQYF.

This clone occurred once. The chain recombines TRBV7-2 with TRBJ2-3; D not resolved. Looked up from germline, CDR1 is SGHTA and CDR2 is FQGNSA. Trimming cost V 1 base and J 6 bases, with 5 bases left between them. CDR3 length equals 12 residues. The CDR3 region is CASSLGVDTQYF. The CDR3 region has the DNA TGTGCCAGCAGCTTAGGAGTGGATACGCAGTATTTT.

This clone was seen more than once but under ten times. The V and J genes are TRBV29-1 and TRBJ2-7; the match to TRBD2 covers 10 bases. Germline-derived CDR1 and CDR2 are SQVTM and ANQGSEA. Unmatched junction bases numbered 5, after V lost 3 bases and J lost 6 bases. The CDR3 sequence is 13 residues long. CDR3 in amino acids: CSVEASGSGEQYF. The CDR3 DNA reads TGCAGCGTTGAGGCTAGCGGGAGCGGCGAGCAGTACTTC.

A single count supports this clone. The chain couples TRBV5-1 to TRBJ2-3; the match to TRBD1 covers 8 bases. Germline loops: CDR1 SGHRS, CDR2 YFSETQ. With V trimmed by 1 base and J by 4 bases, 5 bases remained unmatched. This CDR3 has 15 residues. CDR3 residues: CASSLFQGAADTQYF. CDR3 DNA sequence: TGCGCCAGCAGCTTGTTTCAGGGGGCCGCAGATACGCAGTATTTT. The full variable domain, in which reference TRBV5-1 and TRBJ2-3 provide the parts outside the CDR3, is KAGVTQTPRYLIKTRGQQVTLSCSPISGHRSVSWYQQTPGQGLQFLFEYFSETQRNKGNFPGRFSGRQFSNSRSEMNVSTLELGDSALYLCASSLFQGAADTQYFGPGTRLTVL.

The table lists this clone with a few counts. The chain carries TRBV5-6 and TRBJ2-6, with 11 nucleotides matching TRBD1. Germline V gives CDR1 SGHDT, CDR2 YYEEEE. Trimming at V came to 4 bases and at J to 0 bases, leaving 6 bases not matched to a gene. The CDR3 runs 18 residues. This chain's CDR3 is CASSRRGTGGSGANVLTF. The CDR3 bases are TGTGCCAGCAGCCGGCGGGGGACAGGGGGCTCTGGGGCCAACGTCCTGACTTTC.

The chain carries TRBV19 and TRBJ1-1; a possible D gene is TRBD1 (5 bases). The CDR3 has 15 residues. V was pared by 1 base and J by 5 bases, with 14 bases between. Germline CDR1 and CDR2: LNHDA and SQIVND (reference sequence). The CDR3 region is CASSIGYGGRTEAFF. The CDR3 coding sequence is TGTGCCAGTAGTATAGGTTACGGGGGAAGGACTGAAGCTTTCTTT. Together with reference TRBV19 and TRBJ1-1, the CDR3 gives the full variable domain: DGGITQSPKYLFRKEGQNVTLSCEQNLNHDAMYWYRQDPGQGLRLIYYSQIVNDFQKGDIAEGYSVSREKKESFPLTVTSAQKNPTAFYLCASSIGYGGRTEAFFGQGTRLTVV.

The DNA for the CDR3 is TGTGCCAGCAGTTACCAGGGTCCAGACTATGGCTACACCTTC. Translation gives CASSYQGPDYGYTF. The rearrangement joins TRBV6-5 to TRBJ1-2; D is possibly TRBD1 (5 bases). Between the trimmed V and J ends, which lost 2 bases and 3 bases, there was a span of 10 bases. This CDR3 spans 14 amino acids. CDR1 is MNHEY, CDR2 SVGAGI, per germline.

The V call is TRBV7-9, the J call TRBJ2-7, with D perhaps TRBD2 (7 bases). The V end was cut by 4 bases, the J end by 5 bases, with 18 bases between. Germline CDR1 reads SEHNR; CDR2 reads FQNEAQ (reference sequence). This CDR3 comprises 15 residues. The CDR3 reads CASSSGRAGDHEQYF. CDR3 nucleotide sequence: TGTGCCAGCAGCTCGGGGAGGGCAGGGGACCACGAGCAGTACTTC.

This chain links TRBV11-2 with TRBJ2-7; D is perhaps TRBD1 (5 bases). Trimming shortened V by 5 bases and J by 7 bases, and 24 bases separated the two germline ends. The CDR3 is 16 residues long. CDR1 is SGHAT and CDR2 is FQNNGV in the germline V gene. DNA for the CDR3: TGTGCCAGCAGCGTCCTCCCAGGGCCACCTTTGATTGAGCAGTACTTC. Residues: CASSVLPGPPLIEQYF.

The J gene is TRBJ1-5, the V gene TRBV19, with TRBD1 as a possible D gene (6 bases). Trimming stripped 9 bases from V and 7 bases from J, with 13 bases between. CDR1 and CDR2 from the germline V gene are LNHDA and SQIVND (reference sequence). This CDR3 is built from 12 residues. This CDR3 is CASDRPRQPQHF. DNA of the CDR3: TGTGCCAGCGACAGGCCGAGGCAGCCCCAGCATTTT.

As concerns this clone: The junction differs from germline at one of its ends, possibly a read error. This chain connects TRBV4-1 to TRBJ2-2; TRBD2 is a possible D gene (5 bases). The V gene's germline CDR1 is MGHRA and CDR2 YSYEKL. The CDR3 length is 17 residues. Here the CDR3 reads CASSHAEGSFQYRGAVF. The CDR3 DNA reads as TGCGCCAGCAGCCACGCCGAGGGATCTTTTCAATACCGGGGAGCTGTTTTT.

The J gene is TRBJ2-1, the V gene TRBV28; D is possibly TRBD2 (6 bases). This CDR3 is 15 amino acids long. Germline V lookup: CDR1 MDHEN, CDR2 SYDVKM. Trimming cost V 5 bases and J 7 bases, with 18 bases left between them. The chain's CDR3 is CASSGLERRENEQFF. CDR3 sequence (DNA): TGTGCCAGCAGTGGCCTGGAGAGGAGGGAAAATGAGCAGTTCTTC.

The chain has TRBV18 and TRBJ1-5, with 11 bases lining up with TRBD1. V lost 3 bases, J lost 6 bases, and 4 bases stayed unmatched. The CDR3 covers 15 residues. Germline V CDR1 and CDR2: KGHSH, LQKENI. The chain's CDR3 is CASSPGQGESQPQHF. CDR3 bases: TGTGCCAGCTCACCGGGACAGGGGGAAAGTCAGCCCCAGCATTTT.

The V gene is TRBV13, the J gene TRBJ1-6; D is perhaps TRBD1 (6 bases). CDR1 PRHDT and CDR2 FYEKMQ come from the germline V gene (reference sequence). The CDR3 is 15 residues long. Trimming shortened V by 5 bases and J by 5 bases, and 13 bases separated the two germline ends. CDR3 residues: CASSRGGQNNSPLHF. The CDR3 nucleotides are TGTGCCAGCAGCCGCGGGGGACAAAATAATTCACCCCTCCACTTT.

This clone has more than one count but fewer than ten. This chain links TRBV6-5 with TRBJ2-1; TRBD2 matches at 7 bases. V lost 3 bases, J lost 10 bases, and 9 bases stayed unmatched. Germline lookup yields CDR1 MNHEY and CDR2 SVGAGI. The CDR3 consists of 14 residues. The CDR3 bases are TGTGCCAGCAGTTATAACAGCGGGGCTTGGGAGCAGTTCTTC. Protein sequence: CASSYNSGAWEQFF.

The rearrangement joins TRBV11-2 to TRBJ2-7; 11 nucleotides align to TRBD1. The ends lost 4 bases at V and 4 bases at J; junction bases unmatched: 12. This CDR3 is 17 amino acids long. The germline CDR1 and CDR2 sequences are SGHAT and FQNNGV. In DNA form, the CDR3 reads TGTGCCAGCAGCTCCACCGGGACAGGGGGGGTAAAATACGAGCAGTACTTC. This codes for CASSSTGTGGVKYEQYF. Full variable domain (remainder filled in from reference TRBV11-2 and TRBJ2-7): EAGVAQSPRYKIIEKRQSVAFWCNPISGHATLYWYQQILGQGPKLLIQFQNNGVVDDSQLPKDRFSAERLKGVDSTLKIQPAKLEDSAVYLCASSSTGTGGVKYEQYFGPGTRLTVT.